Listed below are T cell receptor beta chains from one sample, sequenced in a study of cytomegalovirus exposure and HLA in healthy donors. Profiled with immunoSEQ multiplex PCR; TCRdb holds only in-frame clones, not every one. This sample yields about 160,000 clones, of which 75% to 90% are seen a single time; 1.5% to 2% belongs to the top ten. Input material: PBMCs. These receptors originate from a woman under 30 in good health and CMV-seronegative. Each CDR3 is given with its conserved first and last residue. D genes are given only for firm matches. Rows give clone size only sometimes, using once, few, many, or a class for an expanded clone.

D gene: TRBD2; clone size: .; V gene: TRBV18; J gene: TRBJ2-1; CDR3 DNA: TGTGCCAGCTCACCCGGCACTAGCGGGGGGAATTACAATGAGCAGTTCTTC; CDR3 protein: CASSPGTSGGNYNEQFF
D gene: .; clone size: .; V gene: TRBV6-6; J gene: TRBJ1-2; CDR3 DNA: TGTGCCAGCACCCGAGGGGGGGGAACAACGGAAGGCTACACCTTC; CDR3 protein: CASTRGGGTTEGYTF
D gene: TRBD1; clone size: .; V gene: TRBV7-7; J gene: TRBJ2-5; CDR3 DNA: TGTGCTAGCAGCACCGGACAGGAAGAGACCCAGTACTTC; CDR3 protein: CASSTGQEETQYF
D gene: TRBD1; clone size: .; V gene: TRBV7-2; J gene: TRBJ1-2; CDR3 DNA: TGTGCCAGCAGCTTAGCCCTGTACAGGGGGCGGAACTATGGCTACACCTTC; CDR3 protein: CASSLALYRGRNYGYTF
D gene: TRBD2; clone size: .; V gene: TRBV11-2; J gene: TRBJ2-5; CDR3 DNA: TGTGCCAGCAGCCGGCGCGGGGGCCAAGAGACCCAGTACTTC; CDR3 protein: CASSRRGGQETQYF
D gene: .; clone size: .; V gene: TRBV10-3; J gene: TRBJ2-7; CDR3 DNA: TGTGCCATCAGTGAGTCGTTGACAGCAGGCCCCAGCTACGAGCAGTACTTC; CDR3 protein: CAISESLTAGPSYEQYF
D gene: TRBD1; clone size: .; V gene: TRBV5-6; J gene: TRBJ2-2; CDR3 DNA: TGTGCCAGCAGCGCCCGACAGGGACGTTTCGTGAACGCCGGGGAGCTGTTTTTT; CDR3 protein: CASSARQGRFVNAGELFF
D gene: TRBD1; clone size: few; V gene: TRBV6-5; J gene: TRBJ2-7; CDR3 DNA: TGTGCCAGCAGTTACAAGGGACAGGGGATCTCCGAGCAGTACTTC; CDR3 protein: CASSYKGQGISEQYF
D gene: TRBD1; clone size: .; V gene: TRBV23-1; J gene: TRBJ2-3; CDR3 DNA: TGCGCCAGCAGTTGGACCCGGGACAGGGTGGGACCCGAGAACACAGATACGCAGTATTTT; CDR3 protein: CASSWTRDRVGPENTDTQYF
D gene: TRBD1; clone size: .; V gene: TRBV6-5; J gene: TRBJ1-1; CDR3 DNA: TGTGCCAGCAGAGGGACAGTGAACACTGAAGCTTTCTTT; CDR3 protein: CASRGTVNTEAFF
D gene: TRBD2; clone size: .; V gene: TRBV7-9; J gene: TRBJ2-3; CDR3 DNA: TGTGCCAGCAGCTTATCCAGCGGGGGGAACACAGATACGCAGTATTTT; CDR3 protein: CASSLSSGGNTDTQYF
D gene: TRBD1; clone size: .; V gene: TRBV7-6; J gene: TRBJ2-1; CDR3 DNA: TGTGCCAGCAGCCCGACAGGGGTAATCAATGAGCAGTTCTTC; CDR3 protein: CASSPTGVINEQFF
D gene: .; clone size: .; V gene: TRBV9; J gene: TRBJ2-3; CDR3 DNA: TGTGCCAGCAGCCTACAGGGCCTCAACACAGATACGCAGTATTTT; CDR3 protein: CASSLQGLNTDTQYF
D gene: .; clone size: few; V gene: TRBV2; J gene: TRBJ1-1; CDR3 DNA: TGTGCCAGCAAGAGGGATACCAACACTGAAGCTTTCTTT; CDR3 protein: CASKRDTNTEAFF
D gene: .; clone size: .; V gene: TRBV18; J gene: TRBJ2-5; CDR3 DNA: TGTGCCAGCTCAAGGGACATCCAAGAGACCCAGTACTTC; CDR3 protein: CASSRDIQETQYF
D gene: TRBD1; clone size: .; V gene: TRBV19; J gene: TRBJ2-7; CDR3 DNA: TGTGCCAGTAGTCCGGGGACAGGGGCGGCCTACGAGCAGTACTTC; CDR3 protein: CASSPGTGAAYEQYF
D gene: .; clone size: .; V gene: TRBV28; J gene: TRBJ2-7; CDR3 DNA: TGTGCCAGCAGTTCCCCCCCGACAGCCTACGAGCAGTACTTC; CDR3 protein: CASSSPPTAYEQYF
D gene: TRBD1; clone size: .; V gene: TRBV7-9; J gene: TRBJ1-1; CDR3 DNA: TGTGCCAGCAGCCCCAGACAGGGGAACACTGAAGCTTTCTTT; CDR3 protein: CASSPRQGNTEAFF
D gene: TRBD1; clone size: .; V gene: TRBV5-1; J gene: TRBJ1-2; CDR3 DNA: TGCGCCAGCGGCCCAGAACAGGGGGAATATGGCTACACCTTC; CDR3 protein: CASGPEQGEYGYTF
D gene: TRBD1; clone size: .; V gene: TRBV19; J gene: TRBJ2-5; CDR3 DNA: TGTGCCAGTAGCCCAGGGGGCTGGGAGACCCAGTACTTC; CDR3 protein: CASSPGGWETQYF